The 5 T cell receptor beta chains below all came from one sample that was sequenced in a study of CD8+CD57+ T cells in acquired aplastic anemia. Genomic DNA acted as the template from which TCR beta VDJ combination and CDR3 sequence profiling were carried out. TCRdb re-analysed the reads in MiXCR, keeping a single row per CDR3 protein. This table holds 150,000 to 200,000 distinct CDR3 sequences, roughly 50% found once. For sequencing, patients were chosen who had shown expansion of CD8+CD57+ cells by flow cytometry. Sequencing was performed on sorted CD4+, CD8+, or CD8+CD57+ T cells (not recorded which) from PBMCs. Receptor source: a human donor with aplastic anemia.

This clonotype appeared a few times. The genes are TRBV25-1 and TRBJ2-7; TRBD1 aligns across 7 bases. V lost 7 bases, J lost 2 bases, and 2 bases stayed unmatched. Per germline, CDR1 MGHDK and CDR2 SYGVNS. CDR3 size: 12 residues. The CDR3 nucleotides read TGTGCCAGCATGGGGACAGCCTACGAGCAGTACTTC. This gives the protein CASMGTAYEQYF.

As concerns this clonotype: A read error may produce the germline difference seen at one junction end. The rearrangement uses TRBV9 and TRBJ2-3; D gene unclear. CDR1 SGDLS and CDR2 YYNGEE come from the germline V gene. The CDR3 contains 14 residues. CDR3 residues: CANSVGPVADTQYF. The CDR3 coding sequence is TGTGCCAACAGCGTAGGGCCCGTTGCAGATACGCAGTATTTT.

The V call is TRBV9, the J call TRBJ2-5; D possibly corresponds to TRBD2 (6 bases). CDR3 size: 16 residues. Between the trimmed V and J ends, which lost 5 bases and 4 bases, there was a span of 21 bases. From germline, CDR1 is SGDLS and CDR2 YYNGEE. The CDR3 coding sequence is TGTGCCAGCAGTGGGTGGGGCGGGGAGGTGGGAGAGACCCAGTACTTC. Translating it yields CASSGWGGEVGETQYF.

This chain connects TRBV20-1 to TRBJ2-7; 12 nucleotides agree with TRBD2. The V and J ends lost 5 bases and 8 bases, in that order; junction bases with no gene match: 13. The CDR3 has 15 residues. Germline V gene sequence: CDR1 DFQATT, CDR2 SNEGSKA (reference sequence). CDR3 DNA sequence: TGCAGTGCTGGGGACTTACTAGCGGGGGGTAAAAAGCAGTACTTC. It codes for CSAGDLLAGGKKQYF.

In its sample, this clonotype was seen many times. This rearrangement joins TRBV6-1 to TRBJ1-6; D gene uncertain. In germline, CDR1 is MNHNS, CDR2 SASEGT. The V and J ends lost 4 bases and 6 bases respectively, with 10 bases between them. The CDR3 sequence is 14 residues long. CDR3 sequence reads: CASSGRSFNSPLHF. CDR3 DNA sequence: TGTGCCAGCAGTGGCCGTTCTTTTAATTCACCCCTCCACTTT.